This TCR beta chain is drawn from a study of lymphopenia after photon versus proton radiotherapy. Study findings and constraints: Under photons, naive T cells and diversity fell while effector/memory populations rose. Better survival with proton therapy was suggested as possible, not demonstrated. Larger post-nadir TCR diversity loss correlated inversely with survival in deceased patients. Oligoclonal CD8+ Temra expansion after nadir drove photon patients' diversity drop.

Concerning this clone itself: The antigen is unknown.

Sequencing was performed with immunoSEQ multiplex PCR; in TCRdb, only in-frame clones are kept and a portion is missing. The sample consists of 150,000 to 200,000 clones, about 88% of them appearing once. This CDR3 comprises 15 residues. Trimming removed 4 bases at V and 5 bases at J, with 18 bases between. Germline CDR1 and CDR2: SGHRS and YFSETQ. The TCR was taken from a man aged 50-59 years with gastric cancer. This chain uses TRBV5-1 with TRBJ2-5; D assignment may be TRBD1 or TRBD2 (5 bases each). Sequenced material: peripheral blood, taken from a patient treated with photon-based radiotherapy. The CDR3 region is CASSKERGQGETQYF. In nucleotides, the CDR3 is TGCGCCAGCAGCAAAGAGAGGGGTCAAGGGGAGACCCAGTACTTC.